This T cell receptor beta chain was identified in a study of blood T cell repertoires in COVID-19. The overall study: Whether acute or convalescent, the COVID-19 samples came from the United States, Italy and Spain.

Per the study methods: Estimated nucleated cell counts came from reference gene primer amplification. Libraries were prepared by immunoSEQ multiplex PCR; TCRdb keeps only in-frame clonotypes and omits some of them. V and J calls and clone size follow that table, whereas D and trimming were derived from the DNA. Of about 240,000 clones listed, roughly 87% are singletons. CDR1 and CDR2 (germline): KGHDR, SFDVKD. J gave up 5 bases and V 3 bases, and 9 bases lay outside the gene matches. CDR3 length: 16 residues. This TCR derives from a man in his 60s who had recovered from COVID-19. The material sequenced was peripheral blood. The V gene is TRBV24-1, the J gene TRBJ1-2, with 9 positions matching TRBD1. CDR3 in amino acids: CATSDPGTGKPYGYTF. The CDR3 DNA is TGTGCCACCAGTGATCCCGGGACAGGGAAACCGTATGGCTACACCTTC.